Listed below are T cell receptor beta chains from one sample, sequenced in a study of OX40 agonist ivuxolimab in advanced cancers. TCRdb's copy holds only in-frame clones and misses some; the assay was immunoSEQ multiplex PCR. The data contain 35,000 to 40,000 clones, 70% to 85% of them singletons. The material sequenced was CD4+ or CD8+ T cells sorted from blood, taken in a trial of the OX40 agonist ivuxolimab. The origin of the receptors is an adult with an advanced solid tumor such as melanoma, head and neck, liver or kidney cancer. Each CDR3 is given with its conserved first and last residue. Fields, in order: clone size, V gene, D gene, J gene, CDR3 protein, CDR3 DNA. D genes are given only for firm matches. Clone size is given for some rows only: seen once, a few or many times, or a class if the clone is expanded.

.,TRBV11-3,TRBD2,TRBJ2-1,CASSPVAGGSEQFF,TGTGCCAGCAGCCCTGTAGCGGGAGGATCCGAGCAGTTCTTC
.,TRBV13,.,TRBJ2-3,CASSSNLGNYADTQYF,TGTGCCAGCAGCTCCAACCTCGGGAACTACGCAGATACGCAGTATTTT
.,TRBV2,.,TRBJ2-6,CAGRADGTFGANVLTF,TGTGCCGGCCGAGCGGACGGAACTTTTGGGGCCAACGTCCTGACTTTC
.,TRBV5-1,.,TRBJ1-2,CASSNKTQNYGYTF,TGCGCCAGCAGCAATAAGACGCAGAACTATGGCTACACCTTC
.,TRBV4-3,.,TRBJ1-6,CASSQDWDDSPLHF,TGCGCCAGCAGCCAAGATTGGGATGATTCACCCCTCCACTTT
.,TRBV7-2,.,TRBJ1-3,CASTGRGNTIYF,TGTGCCAGTACAGGGCGAGGAAACACCATATATTTT
.,TRBV2,TRBD2,TRBJ2-7,CASRDPTTSGRAEQYF,TGTGCCAGCAGGGACCCTACAACTAGCGGGAGGGCCGAGCAGTACTTC
.,TRBV18,.,TRBJ2-5,CASSPRQGSQETQYF,TGTGCCAGCTCACCCAGGCAGGGAAGCCAAGAGACCCAGTACTTC
.,TRBV21-1,.,TRBJ1-5,CASRTRGTKGNQPQHF,TGTGCCAGCAGAACAAGGGGGACGAAAGGCAATCAGCCCCAGCATTTT
many,TRBV9,TRBD1,TRBJ1-2,CASSGQVFYGYTF,TGTGCCAGCAGTGGACAGGTATTCTATGGCTACACCTTC
.,TRBV27,TRBD1,TRBJ1-2,CASSPDRVNGYTF,TGTGCCAGCAGTCCCGACAGGGTTAATGGCTACACCTTC
.,TRBV7-9,TRBD2,TRBJ2-5,CASRTTSGDNQETQYF,TGTGCCAGCAGGACCACTAGCGGGGATAACCAAGAGACCCAGTACTTC
once,TRBV6-5,.,TRBJ2-5,CASSLGETQYF,TGTGCCAGCAGTTTGGGAGAGACCCAGTACTTC
.,TRBV7-9,.,TRBJ2-7,CASSFAGAHEQYF,TGTGCCAGCAGCTTCGCAGGGGCACACGAGCAGTACTTC
.,TRBV4-1,.,TRBJ1-4,CASSQFSWTRNEKLFF,TGCGCCAGCAGCCAATTTTCTTGGACACGGAATGAAAAACTGTTTTTT
.,TRBV9,.,TRBJ2-2,CASSDLGGGGELFF,TGTGCCAGCAGCGACCTAGGGGGGGGCGGGGAGCTGTTTTTT
.,TRBV28,.,TRBJ2-3,CASISTREPNTQYF,TGTGCCAGCATTTCCACCCGGGAGCCCAATACGCAGTATTTT
.,TRBV4-3,TRBD2,TRBJ2-1,CASSQDLAGGPYNEQFF,TGCGCCAGCAGCCAAGATTTAGCGGGGGGCCCCTACAATGAGCAGTTCTTC
.,TRBV7-2,.,TRBJ1-1,CASSLNLGSEAFF,TGTGCCAGCAGCTTAAATTTGGGAAGTGAAGCTTTCTTT
.,TRBV19,.,TRBJ2-2,CASSYGNTGELFF,TGTGCCAGTAGTTACGGGAACACCGGGGAGCTGTTTTTT
few,TRBV7-2,.,TRBJ2-3,CASSPLGQSTDTQYF,TGTGCCAGCAGCCCCCTTGGACAGAGCACAGATACGCAGTATTTT
.,TRBV29-1,.,TRBJ2-1,CSVHGGADAYNEQFF,TGCAGCGTTCACGGCGGGGCGGATGCCTACAATGAGCAGTTCTTC
.,TRBV10-3,.,TRBJ1-4,CAISESLGLNEKLFF,TGTGCCATCAGTGAGTCCCTCGGCCTAAATGAAAAACTGTTTTTT
.,TRBV18,.,TRBJ2-7,CASSPAGKDYEQYF,TGTGCCAGCTCACCGGCGGGAAAAGACTACGAGCAGTACTTC
.,TRBV5-4,TRBD2,TRBJ2-1,CASSGGLAGVIEQFF,TGTGCCAGCAGCGGAGGACTAGCGGGAGTTATTGAGCAGTTCTTC
once,TRBV27,.,TRBJ2-1,CASSRGANNEQFF,TGTGCCAGCAGTAGGGGGGCCAACAATGAGCAGTTCTTC
once,TRBV2,.,TRBJ2-7,CASSERGVTLYSYEQYF,TGTGCCAGCAGTGAAAGGGGGGTGACCCTGTATTCCTACGAGCAGTACTTC
.,TRBV27,.,TRBJ2-5,CASSLGAEQETQYF,TGTGCCAGCAGTTTAGGAGCAGAACAAGAGACCCAGTACTTC
.,TRBV7-9,.,TRBJ2-1,CASSLKGDEQFF,TGTGCCAGCAGCTTAAAGGGTGATGAGCAGTTCTTC
.,TRBV7-3,TRBD1,TRBJ2-7,CASSLGTASYEQYF,TGTGCCAGCAGCTTGGGGACAGCCTCCTACGAGCAGTACTTC
.,TRBV6-1,TRBD1,TRBJ2-7,CASSVQDRTLYEQYF,TGTGCCAGCAGTGTCCAGGACAGGACTCTCTACGAGCAGTACTTC
.,TRBV19,.,TRBJ2-1,CASSNRAQDEQFF,TGTGCCAGTAGTAACCGGGCGCAGGATGAGCAGTTCTTC
.,TRBV19,TRBD1,TRBJ2-7,CASSIKGTGDYEQYF,TGTGCCAGTAGTATCAAGGGGACAGGGGACTACGAGCAGTACTTC